This T cell receptor beta chain originates from a study of technical replicates of blood from a handful of donors (dated by TCRdb to about 2017). To prepare the library, the immunoSEQ multiplex PCR assay was applied. TCRdb re-hosts the immuneACCESS table, in-frame sequences only. Its copies lack some clones; in the studies checked, an unresolved V gene accounts for under half of them, and the cause for the rest is not known. The sample profile shows approximately 99,000 clones; about 96% of them were found once. The ten largest clonotypes hold around 0.21% of the sample. This clone was counted only a few times. Its specific antigen is unknown. No base-level quality is on record; no much larger clone is a single base apart. The CDR3 goes from the cysteine to the phenylalanine over 14 residues. Solely the CDR3 DNA is kept, with 42 bases framed from the first base. The germline V gene (reference sequence) specifies SEHNR as CDR1 and FQNEAQ as CDR2. V lost 4 bases and J lost 7 bases; the stretch between them is 16 bases long.

The receptor's source is a human donor in good health. Recombination connected TRBV7-9 to TRBJ1-2; tentative D gene TRBD1, with 6 bases matching. The sample taken for sequencing was T cells isolated from PBMCs. The CDR3 protein: CASSSDRLIGGYTF. The DNA is as follows: TGTGCCAGCAGCTCAGACAGGTTAATAGGTGGCTACACCTTC.